This T cell receptor beta chain is drawn from a study of blood T cell repertoires in COVID-19. Study-wide background: Specimens from acute and convalescent COVID-19 originated in the United States, Italy and Spain. The cDNA or gDNA used as material had been derived from T cells, B-cell-depleted T cells, or PBMCs.

Original processing methods: Scientists estimated how many nucleated cells there were by amplifying reference gene primers. Produced via immunoSEQ multiplex PCR; TCRdb's table is partial and in-frame only. The DNA was the basis for D and trimming; V, J and clone size are from that table. This sample has nearly 60,000 clones; 70% to 90% occur once, and the top ten carry around 4.5%. V lost 3 bases, J lost 0 bases, and 16 bases lay in between. The CDR3 contains 17 residues. Germline lookup yields CDR1 LNHDA and CDR2 SQIVND (reference sequence). This chain connects TRBV19 to TRBJ2-3; possibly TRBD2 for D (5 bases). The source of this sequence is a middle-aged man with active COVID-19. The sequenced material came from peripheral blood. The DNA for the CDR3 is TGTGCCAGTAGTATGCCCCGTGGAGGTTCTAGCACAGATACGCAGTATTTT. It translates to CASSMPRGGSSTDTQYF.